Detailed here is one T cell receptor (beta chain). Its antigen remains unidentified. No base qualities exist here, and no much larger clone lies one base off it. This record belongs to a study of cytomegalovirus exposure and HLA in healthy donors listed by TCRdb under 2017. Describing the broader study: According to an earlier analysis of a few hundred of the donors, some 180 million T cells yielded approximately 120 million unique TCR beta sequences and approximately 300 Gb of sequence data. Approximately 310 gigabases of sequencing data and 91 million or so unique TCR sequences made up an early release that covered approximately 650 HLA-typed donors. Of the approximately 400 genotyped donors, 70% to 90% were placed in the genetic ancestry cluster associated with self-reported Caucasian donors. The study was designed to test whether signatures of past pathogen exposure could be identified by cataloging public T cell receptors. The study profiled the T cell repertoires of some 610 subjects by immunosequencing and related them to cytomegalovirus serostatus. Besides the first cohort of around 700 subjects, a separate validation cohort made up of 120 or so different subjects was used. To predict cytomegalovirus infection status, the study brought together high-throughput TCR immunosequencing, statistical association of individual TCRs with disease status, and machine learning. A later analysis re-analyzed previously published TCR beta repertoires from 666 donors and added high-resolution HLA genotyping to study TCR occurrence patterns. Rather than using new phenotypic data, the later analysis identified candidate immune exposures from TCR beta sequences and from how often those sequences occurred across donors. An earlier analysis of approximately 630 of the donors applied high-throughput TCR beta sequencing to assess whether each TCR beta V gene segment acted as functional or pseudogenic. Donor age, sex, ethnicity and CMV serostatus were collected together with the repertoire data. A later genetic analysis took genome-wide SNP genotypes for about three fifths of the 666 donors and used that subset as a discovery cohort. Every discovery cohort repertoire had been produced on one sequencing platform. HLA typing covered class I and class II loci at four-digit resolution. Typing coverage differed by locus: A, B, C, DRB1 and DQB1 were typed in roughly 620-630 donors, DQA1 in about 550, DPA1 in around 600, and DPB1 in just under 480. Roughly 5 DR-DQ haplotypes were treated as single units for association and clustering because of strong linkage in the cohort. Across 398 genotyped donors of the cohort, an average of approximately 220,000 unique TCR beta nucleotide sequences per donor were sequenced, and roughly 18% of those sequences were non-productive.

Receptors were amplified or captured by the immunoSEQ multiplex PCR assay. The multiplex PCR relied on a mix of 60 forward primers for TCR Vbeta segments and 13 reverse primers for TCR Jbeta segments. The CDR3 region of rearranged TCR beta genes was amplified from genomic DNA with a multiplex PCR assay. The Illumina HiSeq System was used to sequence the amplified TCR beta libraries as 87-base-pair reads. From the authors' description of their analysis: In a later analysis, tens of millions of unique TCR beta chains were counted across the approximately 640 repertoires, and around 10 million of these chains were shared by at least two donors. To remove PCR and sequencing errors, raw reads were error-corrected and collapsed into unique sequences using a nearest-neighbor algorithm that merged closely related sequences. V, D and J gene segments were assigned by aligning CDR3 sequences to IMGT reference sequences. For a sequence to be retained, at least a six-nucleotide match to both a V gene segment and a J gene segment was required. Rearrangements were called productive when the CDR3 lacked stop codons and stayed in frame with V and J; all others were non-productive. Following IMGT convention, CDR3 was defined as the stretch from the second conserved V-encoded cysteine up to the conserved J-encoded phenylalanine. The earlier analysis of some 540 of the donors excluded any sequence lacking an unambiguous match to a single V gene segment. An earlier analysis of fewer than 750 of the donors called V segments functional above 56.7% productive rearrangements and segregating when the between-donor standard deviation exceeded 5%. A statistical classification framework was built for diagnosing cytomegalovirus status from the catalog of TCR beta chain sequences. In a later analysis, V and J genes were assigned by comparing TCR nucleotide sequences against IMGT/GENE-DB human TR gene sequences. Using the TCRdist pipeline, a later analysis assigned CDR3 sequences along with most-parsimonious VDJ recombination scenarios. A later analysis defined each TCR beta chain by its CDR3 amino acid sequence plus V-gene family, and excluded reads lacking a unique V-gene family. A later analysis removed 500 to 600 highly shared, low-generation-probability nucleotide sequences to deal with suspected cross-contamination and a sequencing artifact. For each public chain, a later analysis derived a clonal expansion index from normalized ranks of inferred template counts within each repertoire. A later analysis computed generation probabilities with a VDJ recombination model fitted to out-of-frame rearrangements, and checked the results against IGoR. Hypergeometric tests were used in a later analysis to score TCR-TCR, TCR-HLA and TCR-CMV co-occurrence, with a repertoire-size bias correction applied to the TCR pairs. In a later analysis, false discovery rates were estimated by permuting HLA or CMV assignments 20 times. In a later analysis, co-occurring TCRs were grouped with DBSCAN, and TCRdist sequence similarity was added when clustering was performed within HLA-allele-positive subsets. Repertoires with fewer than 30,000 or more than 120,000 public chains, plus five repertoires with anomalous nucleotide sharing, were excluded from co-occurrence clustering. TCRdb retrieved this table from immuneACCESS and kept in-frame rearrangements only. Not all clones are present; in checked studies, unresolved V genes account for under half, and no reason is known for the remainder. V, J and clone size are those of that table, while D and trimming were read from the DNA. The sample table lists fewer than 200,000 clones, roughly three quarters of them with a count of one. About 1.3% of the sample belongs to the ten largest clones.

V and J are trimmed by 8 bases and 0 bases, and the gene matches miss 5 bases of the junction. CDR1 and CDR2 (SGHDT, YYEEEE) derive from the germline V gene. The CDR3 spans 13 residues, from the cysteine through the phenylalanine. Only the CDR3 region is kept as DNA, spanning 39 bases read in frame from base 1. Here is what the overall study found, with its caveats: The 87-base-pair reads could not distinguish some IMGT-functional V segments, including TRBV6-2 and TRBV6-3, so those segments were excluded. The classifier was reported to diagnose cytomegalovirus status with high specificity and sensitivity in both the original cohort and the validation cohort. In an earlier analysis of about 540 of the donors, most TCR beta V segments were observed in productive rearrangements about 87% or about 30% of the time, broadly matching IMGT annotations. Assigning TCR associations to individual alleles was difficult when HLA alleles, especially DR and DQ, strongly co-occurred. Several of the top co-occurrence clusters appeared to be linked to parvovirus B19, influenza, CMV and Epstein-Barr virus, according to a later analysis. A further reported finding was that TCR beta sequences accurately predicted the HLA-A and HLA-B alleles for most subjects in the first cohort. Because HLA typing was unavailable for some donors at each locus, only the typed subset was used in association tests. A few of the identified cytomegalovirus-associated TCR beta chains were confirmed in vitro to be specific for cytomegalovirus antigens. Because counts were too low, seventeen rarely observed V segments, including chromosome 9 orphons, were excluded from the earlier analysis of 587 of the donors. A group of highly shared sequence variants was considered likely to be a technical artifact of the sequencing pipeline. Immune exposure information for the cohort was limited to CMV serostatus. A total of about 180 TCR beta chains were listed by the study as associated with cytomegalovirus. It was suggested by the authors that the approach could potentially be generalized to other disease states and immunological phenotypes. Linkage disequilibrium might explain the correlated functional status among segregating V segments, but an unknown experimental factor could not be ruled out. Specific HLA alleles were associated with 15,000 to 20,000 TCR beta sequences at a false discovery rate of 0.05 in a later analysis. Most TCR sequences were seen in very few donors, while some public TCRs were found in many individuals. According to a later analysis, most CMV-associated TCR beta chains appeared to be HLA-restricted, and the HLA associations seemed to be driven largely by CMV exposure. The cohort was sequenced for TCR beta chains only, and without alpha or paired-chain data the features that could be detected were limited. According to a later analysis, TCR association rates differed among HLA loci, with DRB1 alleles showing the most associated TCRs and HLA-C alleles showing the fewest. A later analysis found that HLA-associated TCR beta chains were more clonally expanded and had lower generation probabilities than equally common non-associated chains. According to a later genetic analysis, donors in an Asian-associated ancestry cluster had fewer N-insertions in productive TCRs than the roughly 670-donor mean. An association between a missense DCLRE1C variant and V-gene and J-gene trimming of TCR beta chains was found in a later genetic analysis and replicated in an independent cohort. Sequencing depth was assumed to be roughly uniform across donors in the presence/absence analyses, though that assumption may not hold.

In total, fewer than 750 healthy bone marrow donors made up the cohort. At the time of sampling, all cohort members were nominally healthy, though unrecorded immune exposures were likely present. The donor tested CMV seronegative, placing the donor among the 350 to 400 seronegative members of the cohort. Each donor provided a peripheral blood sample, and peripheral blood mononuclear cells were used for TCR beta sequencing. The Qiagen DNeasy Blood Extraction Kit was used to extract genomic DNA from the blood cell samples. This clonotype was obtained from a man in his sixties in good health and CMV-seronegative. Material: PBMCs. In this chain, TRBV5-6 is recombined with TRBJ2-7, and TRBD2 aligns with 7 junction nucleotides. Here is the DNA: TGTGCCAGTTCTAGCGGTAACTCCTACGAGCAGTACTTC. This yields the protein CASSSGNSYEQYF.